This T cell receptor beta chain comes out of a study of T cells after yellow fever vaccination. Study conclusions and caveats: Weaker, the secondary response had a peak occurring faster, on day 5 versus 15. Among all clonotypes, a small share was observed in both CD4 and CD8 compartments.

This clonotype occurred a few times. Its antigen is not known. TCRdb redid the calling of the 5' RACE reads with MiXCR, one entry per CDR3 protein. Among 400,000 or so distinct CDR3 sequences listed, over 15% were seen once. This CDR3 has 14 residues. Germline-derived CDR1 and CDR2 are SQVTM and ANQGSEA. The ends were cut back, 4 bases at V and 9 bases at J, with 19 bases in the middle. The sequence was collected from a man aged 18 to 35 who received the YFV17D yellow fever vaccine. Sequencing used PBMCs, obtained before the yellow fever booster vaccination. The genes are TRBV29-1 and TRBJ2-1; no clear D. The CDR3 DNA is TGCAGCGTTGTAGTTGCTGCTGTGTATGGTGAGCAGTTCTTC. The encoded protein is CSVVVAAVYGEQFF.